This T cell receptor (beta chain) was recorded in a study of T-cell reconstitution after alpha-beta-depleted transplantation in children. General study findings and limits: At the one-year point after transplant, T-cell counts and TCRbeta diversity were found to come mostly from T cells that had been newly produced. Surviving thymic progenitors and recipient T cells were the source of high TCRbeta diversity at day 60 in some patients. Expanded clones from the graft, numbering several hundred, reportedly supplied alpha-beta T cells about two months after transplant.

Worth noting for this clonotype: Its cognate antigen is unknown.

There are 12 residues in the CDR3. Germline CDR1 LGHNA, CDR2 YNFKEQ. Trimming stripped 0 bases from V and 4 bases from J, with 1 base between. Preparing the TCRbeta library involved the use of unique molecular identifiers. TCRdb re-called the PCR reads with MiXCR, one entry per CDR3 protein. Of about 980,000 distinct CDR3 sequences in the sample, about 29% were seen once. The V and J genes are TRBV4-2 and TRBJ1-5, with no clear D. The sequence came from a boy in the first two years of life who had a stem cell transplant for SCID, so the T cells may come from the graft donor. Source: PBMCs, mostly from graft donor cells, taken 360 days after TCRalphabeta/CD19-depleted stem cell transplant. CDR3 protein: CASSQENQPQHF. CDR3 DNA: TGTGCCAGCAGCCAAGAGAATCAGCCCCAGCATTTT.